This entry is about one T cell receptor beta chain. An end of the junction differs from the germline gene, which may be a read error. The data derive from a study of tumor-infiltrating lymphocytes in primary liver carcinoma. Study details: Patients of both sexes were 30 to 69 years old. Regardless of tissue type, samples showed similar yields of roughly 3.65 to 8 million productive TCRbeta reads.

The researchers produced TCR beta cDNA from around 500 ng total RNA with a constant-region primer. Sequencing libraries for TCR beta derived from three nested multiplex PCR rounds that used slightly modified ARM-PCR. PCR rounds one and two used TRBV1-TRBV30 forward primers with a C-beta reverse primer for approximately 11 cycles each. MiXCR, applied by TCRdb to the multiplex PCR reads, yields one record per CDR3 protein. This table has about 59,000 distinct CDR3 sequences, less than 85% appearing once. The CDR3 runs to 15 residues. Germline loops: CDR1 SGHAT, CDR2 FQDESV (reference sequence). The source material, 20-30 mg of unsorted bulk tissue, was used to co-extract RNA and DNA.

The V gene is TRBV11-1, the J gene TRBJ2-3; TRBD1 might be the D (5 bases). What was sequenced was liver tumor tissue from sampling region 2. Stated subset: tumor region T2, inferior pole. The source is a man aged 40-55 years with primary liver carcinoma and hepatitis B virus infection. This CDR3 reads CASSEGGGLTDTQFF. In DNA form, the CDR3 reads TGTGCTAGCAGCGAAGGCGGTGGTTTGACAGATACGCAGTTTTTT.